These T cell receptor beta chains were read from a single sample in a study of T cell changes during pregnancy in multiple sclerosis. Libraries were prepared by immunoSEQ multiplex PCR; TCRdb keeps only in-frame clonotypes and omits some of them. Among tens of thousands of clones listed, 91% were seen once. The sequencing used CD4+ T cells from peripheral blood mononuclear cells, collected in the third trimester of pregnancy. The receptor set was obtained from a female donor in good health, enrolled as a control in a pregnancy study. Each CDR3 is given with its conserved first and last residue. The D gene is left open where the match is weak. Some rows have no size entry. The others give once, few or many, or a class for an expanded clone.

.	TRBJ2-3	13	.	TRBV6-5	CASSVTSTDTQYF	TGTGCCAGCAGCGTAACTAGCACAGATACGCAGTATTTT
TRBD2	TRBJ2-3	17	.	TRBV7-2	CASSLRRERGPTDTQYF	TGTGCCAGCAGCTTAAGGAGAGAGCGGGGACCCACAGATACGCAGTATTTT
.	TRBJ2-6	20	.	TRBV7-3	CASSLMAALGGITGANVLTF	TGTGCCAGCAGCTTAATGGCTGCCTTAGGGGGAATAACTGGGGCCAACGTCCTGACTTTC
.	TRBJ1-2	12	medium-sized	TRBV14	CASSPRGGGYTF	TGTGCCAGCAGCCCCCGGGGAGGTGGCTACACCTTC
TRBD2	TRBJ2-2	15	.	TRBV5-1	CASSSGLGNTGELFF	TGCGCCAGCAGCTCCGGACTAGGTAACACCGGGGAGCTGTTTTTT
.	TRBJ2-4	16	.	TRBV27	CASSRGGEIAKNIQYF	TGTGCCAGCAGCCGTGGAGGGGAGATAGCCAAAAACATTCAGTACTTC
TRBD2	TRBJ2-3	17	.	TRBV4-3	CASSQDLTSGVADTQYF	TGCGCCAGCAGCCAAGATTTGACTAGCGGGGTTGCAGATACGCAGTATTTT
TRBD1	TRBJ2-7	15	.	TRBV6-5	CASSYAGTGTGEQYF	TGTGCCAGCAGTTACGCCGGGACAGGGACTGGCGAGCAGTACTTC
.	TRBJ2-1	11	.	TRBV28	CASNTRSEQFF	TGTGCCAGCAATACTAGAAGCGAGCAGTTCTTC
.	TRBJ2-2	17	.	TRBV13	CASSSTVVISNTGELFF	TGTGCCAGCAGCTCGACAGTCGTGATATCGAACACCGGGGAGCTGTTTTTT
TRBD2	TRBJ2-7	13	.	TRBV15	CATSRVRGGEQYF	TGTGCCACCAGCAGAGTACGGGGGGGCGAGCAGTACTTC
TRBD1	TRBJ1-6	16	.	TRBV7-2	CASSFRDSLLNSPLHF	TGTGCCAGCAGCTTCCGGGACAGCCTTCTTAATTCACCCCTCCACTTT